The entry that follows covers one TCR beta chain sequence. Its antigen remains unidentified. The sample comes from a study of OX40 agonist ivuxolimab in advanced cancers. Study as a whole: Among those enrolled, mean age was 60 years (range roughly 23 to 85) and about 79% were male.

Trimming left V 8 bases short and J 6 bases short, with 10 bases between. The CDR3 length is 12 residues. Germline V gives CDR1 SEHNR, CDR2 FQNEAQ (reference sequence). The data were produced by immunoSEQ multiplex PCR, yet TCRdb's version contains in-frame clones alone and is incomplete. Seen here are roughly 100,000 clones, about 90% observed once, and the top ten hold under 0.2%. Autoimmune disease history or systemic immunosuppression disqualified patients. Points from the study as a whole: Normalized T-cell clonal expansion was also low in some nonresponders. Dosing at 0.1 to 3.0 mg/kg was accompanied by clonal expansion of CD4+ and CD8+ blood T cells by week 6.

This chain joins TRBV7-9 and TRBJ1-4; possibly TRBD1 for D (5 bases). Sequencing was performed on CD4+ or CD8+ T cells sorted from blood, taken in a trial of the OX40 agonist ivuxolimab. This TCR was recovered from an adult with an advanced solid tumor such as melanoma, head and neck, liver or kidney cancer. The CDR3 is CASQGRDEKLFF. The CDR3 coding sequence is TGTGCCAGCCAGGGAAGGGATGAAAAACTGTTTTTT.